The clone carrying this TCR beta chain was picked up many times. Its antigen remains unidentified. The data are from a study of T-cell reconstitution after alpha-beta-depleted transplantation in children. Regarding the study as a whole: Hyperexpanded clones declined; after one year, newly produced T cells mostly supplied diversity. The study reportedly traced alpha-beta T cells about two months after transplant to several hundred expanded graft clones. Where some patients showed high TCRbeta diversity at day 60, it came from recipient T cells and thymic progenitors that had survived.

Unique molecular identifiers were incorporated when the TCRbeta library was constructed. TCRdb passed the PCR reads through MiXCR, listing each CDR3 protein once. The repertoire holds 490,000 or so distinct CDR3 sequences, with about 10% as singletons. V lost 3 bases and J lost 2, with 8 bases in between. The CDR3 consists of 13 residues. Per germline, CDR1 MDHEN and CDR2 SYDVKM. The sequence was obtained from a child between 2 and 9 years old with inherited bone marrow failure, due to receive a stem cell transplant. The J gene is TRBJ2-7, the V gene TRBV28; no clear D gene. Specimen: PBMCs, collected before TCRalphabeta/CD19-depleted stem cell transplant. The CDR3 here is CASSFAATYEQYF. The DNA of the CDR3 is TGTGCCAGCAGTTTCGCAGCCACCTACGAGCAGTACTTC.